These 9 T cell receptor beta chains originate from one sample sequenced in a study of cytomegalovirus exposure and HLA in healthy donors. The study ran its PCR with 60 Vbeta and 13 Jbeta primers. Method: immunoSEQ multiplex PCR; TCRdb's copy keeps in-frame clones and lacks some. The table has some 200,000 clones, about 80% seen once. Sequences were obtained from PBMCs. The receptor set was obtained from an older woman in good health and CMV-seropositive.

The CDR3 is CASSQDFLRAGGYTF. The CDR3 DNA reads TGCGCCAGCAGCCAAGACTTTTTGAGGGCTGGGGGCTACACCTTC. The chain combines TRBV4-3 with TRBJ1-2; D is unclear. CDR3 length equals 15 residues. V dropped 0 bases and J dropped 8 bases, with 16 bases sitting between them. The germline CDR1 and CDR2 sequences are LGHNA and YSLEER.

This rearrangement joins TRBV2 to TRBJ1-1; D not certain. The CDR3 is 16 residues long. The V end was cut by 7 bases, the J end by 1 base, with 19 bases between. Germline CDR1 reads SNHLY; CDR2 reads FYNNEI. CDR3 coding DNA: TGTGCCAGCAAGGGAGTCAGACCTTCGGCGAACACTGAAGCTTTCTTT. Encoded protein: CASKGVRPSANTEAFF. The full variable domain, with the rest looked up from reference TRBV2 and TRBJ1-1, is EPEVTQTPSHQVTQMGQEVILRCVPISNHLYFYWYRQILGQKVEFLVSFYNNEISEKSEIFDDQFSVERPDGSNFTLKIRSTKLEDSAMYFCASKGVRPSANTEAFFGQGTRLTVV.

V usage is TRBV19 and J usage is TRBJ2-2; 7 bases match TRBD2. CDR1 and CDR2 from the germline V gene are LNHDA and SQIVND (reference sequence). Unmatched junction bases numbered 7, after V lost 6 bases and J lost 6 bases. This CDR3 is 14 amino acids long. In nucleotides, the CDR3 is TGTGCCAGTAGAATGGCGGGAGTCCCCGGGGAGCTGTTTTTT. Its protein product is CASRMAGVPGELFF.

Written as DNA, the CDR3 is TGTGCCAGCAGCGTTGCAGTAGATACGCAGTATTTT. The encoded protein is CASSVAVDTQYF. This chain joins TRBV9 and TRBJ2-3; no definite D call. V was pared by 2 bases and J by 5 bases, with 6 bases between. Germline CDR1 and CDR2: SGDLS and YYNGEE. The CDR3 sequence is 12 residues long.

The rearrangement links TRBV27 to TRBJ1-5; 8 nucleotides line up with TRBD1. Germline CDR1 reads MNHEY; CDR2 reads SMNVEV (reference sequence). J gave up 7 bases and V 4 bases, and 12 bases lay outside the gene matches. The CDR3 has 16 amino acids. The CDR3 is CASSSLQGAAGQPQHF. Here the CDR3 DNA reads TGTGCCAGCAGTTCCCTTCAGGGGGCGGCGGGACAGCCCCAGCATTTT.

The CDR3 DNA follows: TGTGCCAGTAGGGAGGGACTAAGGGGTAACAATGAGCAGTTCTTC. Translated: CASREGLRGNNEQFF. The chain carries TRBV19 and TRBJ2-1, with 7 bases that match TRBD2. The CDR3 sequence is 15 residues long. The J segment lost 5 bases and the V segment lost 6 bases, leaving 10 bases of the junction unmatched. CDR1 is LNHDA, CDR2 SQIVND, per germline (reference sequence).

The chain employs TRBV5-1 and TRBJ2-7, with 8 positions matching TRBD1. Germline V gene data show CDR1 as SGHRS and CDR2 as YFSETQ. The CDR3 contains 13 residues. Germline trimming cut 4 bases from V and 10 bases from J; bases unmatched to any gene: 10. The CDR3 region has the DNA TGCGCCAGCAGCCGGACAGGGAAATTAGAACAGTACTTC. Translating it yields CASSRTGKLEQYF.

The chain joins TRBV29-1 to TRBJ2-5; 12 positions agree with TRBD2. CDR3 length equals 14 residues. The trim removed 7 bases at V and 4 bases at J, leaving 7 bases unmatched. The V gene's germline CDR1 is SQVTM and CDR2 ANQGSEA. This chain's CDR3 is CSASSGGAVETQYF. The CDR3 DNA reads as TGCAGCGCTTCTAGCGGGGGGGCCGTAGAGACCCAGTACTTC.

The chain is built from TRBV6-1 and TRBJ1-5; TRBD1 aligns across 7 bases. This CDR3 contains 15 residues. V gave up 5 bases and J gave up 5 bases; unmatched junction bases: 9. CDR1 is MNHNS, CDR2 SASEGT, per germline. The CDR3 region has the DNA TGTGCCAGCAGTCTACGACAGGGCTTAGATCAGCCCCAGCATTTT. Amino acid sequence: CASSLRQGLDQPQHF.